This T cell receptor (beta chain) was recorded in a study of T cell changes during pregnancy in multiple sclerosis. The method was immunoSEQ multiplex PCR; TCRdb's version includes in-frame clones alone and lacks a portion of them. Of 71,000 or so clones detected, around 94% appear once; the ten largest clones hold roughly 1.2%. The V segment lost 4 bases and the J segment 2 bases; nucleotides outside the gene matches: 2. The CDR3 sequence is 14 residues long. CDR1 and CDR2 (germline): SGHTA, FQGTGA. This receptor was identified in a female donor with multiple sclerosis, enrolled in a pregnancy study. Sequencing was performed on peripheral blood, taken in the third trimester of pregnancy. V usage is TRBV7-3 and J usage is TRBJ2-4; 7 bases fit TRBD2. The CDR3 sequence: CASSYGGSKNIQYF. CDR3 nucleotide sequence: TGTGCCAGCAGCTACGGGGGGTCCAAAAACATTCAGTACTTC. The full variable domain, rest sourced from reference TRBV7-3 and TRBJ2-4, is GAGVSQTPSNKVTEKGKYVELRCDPISGHTALYWYRQSLGQGPEFLIYFQGTGAADDSGLPNDRFFAVRPEGSVSTLKIQRTERGDSAVYLCASSYGGSKNIQYFGAGTRLSVL.